Sequencing of this T cell receptor beta chain was carried out in a study of radiation and T cells in renal cell carcinoma. Study overall: Nephrectomy followed 15 Gy stereotactic body radiation by 4 weeks.

CDR1 and CDR2 (germline): SGHNT, YYREEE (reference sequence). The CDR3 is 14 amino acids. Trimming took 0 bases from V and 5 from J, leaving 8 bases between them. The protocol was immunoSEQ multiplex PCR, while the TCRdb copy is restricted to in-frame clones and leaves out a portion. The table lists about 22,000 clones, over 70% of them singletons, with roughly 37% in the top ten. The time point was: baseline pretreatment blood. Indicated treatment: 15 Gy SBRT to primary tumor, nephrectomy 4 weeks later. Serial blood draws occurred at baseline and 2 and 4 weeks post-SBRT. This sample comprised blood, obtained from a patient whose treatment included radiotherapy and nephrectomy. The receptor was derived from a man in his 60s with renal cell carcinoma. The genes are TRBV5-4 and TRBJ1-4; maybe TRBD1 (5 bases). This chain's CDR3 is CASSLGQKNEKLFF. The CDR3, as DNA: TGTGCCAGCAGCTTGGGACAGAAGAATGAAAAACTGTTTTTT. Together with reference TRBV5-4 and TRBJ1-4, the CDR3 gives the full variable domain: ETGVTQSPTHLIKTRGQQVTLRCSSQSGHNTVSWYQQALGQGPQFIFQYYREEENGRGNFPPRFSGLQFPNYSSELNVNALELDDSALYLCASSLGQKNEKLFFGSGTQLSVL.